This T cell receptor beta chain was retrieved from a study of T cell repertoires in cytomegalovirus infection. Overall study: An indication of both CMV infection and matching HLA type came from public TCR beta signatures. Study outcomes and limitations: Across the ex vivo response, the dominant clonotypes were HLA-C-restricted CMV-specific TCR beta clonotypes. The cumulative frequency of public TCR beta families identified carriers of CMV plus the relevant HLA.

TCRdb reanalysed the reads using MiXCR and keeps one entry per CDR3 protein. The table lists 200,000 or so distinct CDR3 sequences, 28% of them singletons. Concerning this clonotype itself: Antigen: not known. Sequence at one end of the junction differs from germline and may be a read error.

The CDR3 has 14 amino acids. Per the germline V gene, CDR1 is SGHTA and CDR2 is FQGNSA. The sequenced sample consisted of PBMCs. J is TRBJ2-2 and V is TRBV7-2; TRBD2 is a possible D gene (6 bases). The receptor was derived from a human donor in good health (CMV status not recorded). Some clones in this sample may be carry-over from other donors' samples. Written as DNA, the CDR3 is TGTGCCAGCAGCTTAGATCGGGGCGGCGGGGAGCTCTTTTTT. Translating it yields CASSLDRGGGELFF.